This TCR beta chain was identified during a study of CD8 T cells in ankylosing spondylitis. Study-level points and caveats: Reportedly, matched ankylosing spondylitis synovial fluid was significantly enriched for disease-linked clones.

This clonotype was seen at least ten times. Its antigen is as yet unknown. This CDR3 is built from 16 residues. Germline V gene sequence: CDR1 SGHRS, CDR2 YFSETQ. V shed 4 bases, J shed 6 bases, and the junction held 11 bases outside the gene matches. Quantitative 5'-RACE was performed with molecular barcodes, and it yielded the TCR beta libraries. TCRdb re-called the 5' RACE reads with MiXCR, one entry per CDR3 protein. The data contain 200,000 to 300,000 distinct CDR3 sequences, 8% to 9.5% of them singletons. Sample: blood, either unsorted or a sorted T cell fraction (not recorded which). V and J are TRBV5-1 and TRBJ2-2; 8 bases fit TRBD1. This TCR came from a male donor with ankylosing spondylitis or in good health (not recorded which). CDR3 nucleotides: TGCGCCAGCAGCGTGGCGGACAGGGTGGAGTCCGGGGAGCTGTTTTTT. It codes for CASSVADRVESGELFF.